The 15 T cell receptor beta chains below were found in one sample sequenced in a study of cytomegalovirus exposure and HLA in healthy donors. The PCR made use of 60 Vbeta and 13 Jbeta primers. Method: immunoSEQ multiplex PCR; TCRdb's copy keeps in-frame clones and lacks some. This sample has tens of thousands of clones, with about 85% found just once. The sample consisted of PBMCs. Receptors were obtained from a middle-aged woman in good health and CMV-seropositive.

This chain connects TRBV19 to TRBJ2-1; maybe TRBD2 (5 bases). CDR1 and CDR2 (germline): LNHDA, SQIVND (reference sequence). Trimming shortened V by 4 bases and J by 9 bases, and 16 bases separated the two germline ends. This CDR3 region has 14 residues. The CDR3 sequence: CASSTGIDRGEQFF. CDR3 bases: TGTGCCAGTAGTACCGGGATCGATAGAGGTGAGCAGTTCTTC.

The chain employs TRBV7-9 and TRBJ1-2; D call uncertain. V was pared by 0 bases and J by 2 bases, with 10 bases between. The CDR3 runs 15 residues. Looked up from germline, CDR1 is SEHNR and CDR2 is FQNEAQ (reference sequence). The CDR3 reads CASSLASGSNYGYTF. CDR3 nucleotides: TGTGCCAGCAGCTTAGCAAGCGGGTCGAACTATGGCTACACCTTC.

The chain links TRBV7-2 to TRBJ2-3, with a possible D match to TRBD2 (7 bases). V was pared by 3 bases and J by 2 bases, with 12 bases between. The V gene's germline CDR1 is SGHTA and CDR2 FQGNSA. The CDR3 has 15 residues. In DNA form, the CDR3 reads TGTGCCAGCAGCTTTAACGGGGGGCCCACAGATACGCAGTATTTT. This sequence encodes CASSFNGGPTDTQYF.

This chain links TRBV6-5 with TRBJ1-3, with unresolved D. CDR3 length: 15 amino acids. Trimming took 0 bases from V and 6 from J, leaving 12 bases between them. Germline V lookup: CDR1 MNHEY, CDR2 SVGAGI. The CDR3 loop is CASSYSGRTLNTIYF. The CDR3 DNA reads as TGTGCCAGCAGTTACTCGGGCAGAACGTTAAACACCATATATTTT.

This rearrangement joins TRBV15 to TRBJ1-1; 7 bases match TRBD1. This CDR3 is 16 amino acids long. V gave up 2 bases and J gave up 6 bases; unmatched junction bases: 12. CDR1 is LNHNV and CDR2 is YYDKDF in the germline V gene (reference sequence). The CDR3 region has the DNA TGTGCCACCAGCAGAAGGACCCTTGGACAGGCTGCTGAAGCTTTCTTT. Protein product: CATSRRTLGQAAEAFF.

V is TRBV6-5 and J is TRBJ1-6, with 8 bases aligning to TRBD1. V trimming: 5 bases; J trimming: 14 bases; junction bases outside the gene matches: 2. Germline CDR1 and CDR2: MNHEY and SVGAGI. The CDR3 spans 11 residues. DNA for the CDR3: TGTGCCAGCAGTACAGGGGGAACCCTCCACTTT. Amino acid sequence: CASSTGGTLHF.

The genes are TRBV7-9 and TRBJ2-1; TRBD2 matches 8 bases. Germline V gene lookup returns CDR1 SEHNR and CDR2 FQNEAQ (reference sequence). This CDR3 region has 13 residues. Trimming took 5 bases from V and 9 from J; bases not matched to a gene: 6. CDR3 sequence (DNA): TGTGCCAGCAGCCCCGGGACTAGGACTGAGCAGTTCTTC. Its translation is CASSPGTRTEQFF.

The chain links TRBV27 to TRBJ1-1; TRBD1 might be the D (5 bases). V lost 4 bases to trimming and J lost 4 bases, with 10 bases between them. Looked up from germline, CDR1 is MNHEY and CDR2 is SMNVEV (reference sequence). The CDR3 totals 13 residues. The DNA for the CDR3 is TGTGCCAGCAGTTGGAGGGGTAGCACTGAAGCTTTCTTT. It translates to CASSWRGSTEAFF.

The rearrangement links TRBV19 to TRBJ1-1; 8 nucleotides agree with TRBD1. The CDR3 extends over 17 amino acids. The V gene's germline CDR1 is LNHDA and CDR2 SQIVND (reference sequence). The ends lost 2 bases at V and 3 bases at J; junction bases unmatched: 11. The CDR3 reads CASSILAAGGYDTEAFF. In DNA form, the CDR3 reads TGTGCCAGTAGTATACTGGCGGCAGGGGGCTACGACACTGAAGCTTTCTTT.

This clone occurred a few times. V is TRBV6-4 and J is TRBJ2-5, with 8 bases aligning to TRBD2. This CDR3 is built from 15 residues. With V trimmed by 4 bases and J by 4 bases, 8 bases remained unmatched. CDR1 is MRHNA, CDR2 SNTAGT, per germline. CDR3: CASSARAGASETQYF. CDR3 in DNA: TGTGCCAGCAGTGCCCGAGCGGGAGCTTCAGAGACCCAGTACTTC.

This rearrangement joins TRBV14 to TRBJ2-3; perhaps TRBD2 as D (6 bases). In germline, CDR1 is SGHDN, CDR2 FVKESK. V lost 1 base and J lost 4, with 15 bases in between. The CDR3 has 16 amino acids. The CDR3 nucleotides are TGTGCCAGCAGCCAAGCGAACGGGGGTTTCGCAGATACGCAGTATTTT. This encodes CASSQANGGFADTQYF. The complete variable domain, with remaining parts taken from reference TRBV14 and TRBJ2-3, reads EAGVTQFPSHSVIEKGQTVTLRCDPISGHDNLYWYRRVMGKEIKFLLHFVKESKQDESGMPNNRFLAERTGGTYSTLKVQPAELEDSGVYFCASSQANGGFADTQYFGPGTRLTVL.

Regarding this clone: The identical CDR3 is also encoded by other nucleotide sequences in the sample. The J gene is TRBJ2-7, the V gene TRBV7-9; maybe TRBD1 (6 bases). The CDR3 is made up of 15 amino acids. Germline V lookup: CDR1 SEHNR, CDR2 FQNEAQ (reference sequence). Trimming left V 5 bases short and J 0 bases short, with 14 bases between. In DNA form, the CDR3 reads TGTGCCAGCAGCCGACTCGACAGGCCCTCCTACGAGCAGTACTTC. This encodes CASSRLDRPSYEQYF.

The chain recombines TRBV4-1 with TRBJ2-2; tentatively, D is TRBD1 (5 bases). V lost 1 base and J 5 bases, leaving 14 bases between the germline ends. The CDR3 length is 16 residues. Germline CDR1 reads MGHRA; CDR2 reads YSYEKL. CDR3 coding DNA: TGCGCCAGCAGCCAAGGCAGGGCCCTAGGGACCGGGGAGCTGTTTTTT. Its protein is CASSQGRALGTGELFF.

The chain joins TRBV15 to TRBJ2-3; 8 nucleotides match TRBD2. The germline V gene encodes CDR1 LNHNV and CDR2 YYDKDF (reference sequence). The CDR3 has 18 amino acids. V trimming: 0 bases; J trimming: 2 bases; junction bases outside the gene matches: 10. The CDR3 here is CATSRDSGLVGPTDTQYF. CDR3 in DNA: TGTGCCACCAGCAGAGACTCGGGACTAGTCGGGCCCACAGATACGCAGTATTTT.

This rearrangement joins TRBV27 to TRBJ2-7, with D perhaps matching TRBD2 (5 bases). The V and J ends lost 9 bases and 9 bases respectively, with 21 bases between them. CDR1 MNHEY and CDR2 SMNVEV come from the germline V gene (reference sequence). The CDR3 spans 13 residues. For the CDR3, the DNA is TGTGCCAGTAGAACTAGTCGGGGATGGGGGCAGTACTTC. Translation gives CASRTSRGWGQYF.